This is a list of T cell receptor beta chains from one sample in a study of blood T cell repertoires in COVID-19. Produced via immunoSEQ multiplex PCR; TCRdb's table is partial and in-frame only. The table includes 150,000 to 200,000 clones, approximately 91% detected once. The sequenced sample was peripheral blood. These receptor sequences come from a man between 18 and 29 years old with acute or convalescent COVID-19. Each CDR3 is given with its conserved first and last residue. The D gene is left open where the match is weak. Size values are once, few and many counts, or a class for expanded clones, and some rows have none.

D: NA
size: NA
J: TRBJ1-2
V: TRBV6-5
CDR3: CASSYSTFQGFYGYTF
DNA: TGTGCCAGCAGTTACTCAACCTTCCAGGGGTTCTATGGCTACACCTTC

D: TRBD2
size: NA
J: TRBJ2-1
V: TRBV27
CDR3: CASSPTLAGGNEQFF
DNA: TGTGCCAGCAGTCCTACTCTAGCGGGAGGCAATGAGCAGTTCTTC

D: NA
size: NA
J: TRBJ2-2
V: TRBV6-6
CDR3: CASSPRGTAVMSGELFF
DNA: TGTGCCAGCAGTCCCAGGGGCACAGCCGTAATGTCCGGGGAGCTGTTTTTT

D: NA
size: few
J: TRBJ1-1
V: TRBV29-1
CDR3: CTVDRDGGTEAFF
DNA: TGCACCGTAGACCGCGACGGAGGGACTGAAGCTTTCTTT

D: NA
size: NA
J: TRBJ1-5
V: TRBV5-1
CDR3: CASSLSPDENQPQHF
DNA: TGCGCCAGCAGCTTGAGCCCCGATGAGAATCAGCCCCAGCATTTT

D: NA
size: NA
J: TRBJ2-3
V: TRBV9
CDR3: CASSRGGSDTQYF
DNA: TGTGCCAGCAGCCGAGGGGGTAGCGATACGCAGTATTTT

D: NA
size: NA
J: TRBJ2-5
V: TRBV19
CDR3: CASNRGAEETQYF
DNA: TGTGCCAGTAACCGGGGGGCCGAGGAGACCCAGTACTTC

D: NA
size: once
J: TRBJ1-1
V: TRBV11-3
CDR3: CASSLNGETEAFF
DNA: TGTGCCAGCAGCTTAAACGGCGAAACAGAGGCTTTCTTT

D: NA
size: NA
J: TRBJ2-3
V: TRBV6-5
CDR3: CASSYAGTDTQYF
DNA: TGTGCCAGCAGTTACGCAGGCACAGATACGCAGTATTTT

D: NA
size: NA
J: TRBJ2-2
V: TRBV5-6
CDR3: CASSYDRSPNTGELFF
DNA: TGTGCCAGCAGCTATGACAGGTCTCCGAACACCGGGGAGCTGTTTTTT

D: TRBD1
size: NA
J: TRBJ1-6
V: TRBV6-6
CDR3: CASDRGLNSPLHF
DNA: TGTGCCAGCGACAGGGGGCTTAATTCACCCCTCCACTTT

D: NA
size: NA
J: TRBJ1-5
V: TRBV5-8
CDR3: CASSLGGISNQPQHF
DNA: TGTGCCAGCAGCTTAGGCGGGATTAGCAATCAGCCCCAGCATTTT

D: NA
size: once
J: TRBJ1-2
V: TRBV24-1
CDR3: CATSGGHIADYGYTF
DNA: TGTGCCACCAGCGGGGGGCATATAGCTGATTATGGCTACACCTTC

D: TRBD2
size: NA
J: TRBJ2-1
V: TRBV11-3
CDR3: CASSGRGGYNEQFF
DNA: TGTGCCAGCAGCGGCCGGGGGGGGTACAATGAGCAGTTCTTC

D: NA
size: NA
J: TRBJ1-5
V: TRBV4-1
CDR3: CASSQERGQYQPQHF
DNA: TGCGCCAGCAGCCAAGAGAGAGGGCAGTATCAGCCCCAGCATTTT

D: TRBD1
size: NA
J: TRBJ1-2
V: TRBV5-1
CDR3: CASSLILGQGYGYTF
DNA: TGCGCCAGCAGCTTGATTTTGGGACAGGGATATGGCTACACCTTC

D: NA
size: NA
J: TRBJ1-1
V: TRBV7-6
CDR3: CASSLGGDLNTEAFF
DNA: TGTGCCAGCAGCTTAGGGGGGGATTTGAACACTGAAGCTTTCTTT

D: TRBD1
size: NA
J: TRBJ2-7
V: TRBV5-8
CDR3: CASSLGQGDYEQYF
DNA: TGTGCCAGCAGCTTGGGACAGGGAGACTACGAGCAGTACTTC

D: TRBD1
size: once
J: TRBJ1-1
V: TRBV14
CDR3: CASSWDRPGPGLMNTEAFF
DNA: TGTGCCAGCAGCTGGGACAGACCTGGCCCCGGGCTAATGAACACTGAAGCTTTCTTT

D: NA
size: NA
J: TRBJ1-1
V: TRBV3-1/TRBV3-2
CDR3: CASSQVAGDTEAFF
DNA: TGTGCCAGCAGCCAAGTGGCCGGGGACACTGAAGCTTTCTTT

D: NA
size: NA
J: TRBJ2-7
V: TRBV10-1
CDR3: CASSDRNGAGEQYF
DNA: TGCGCCAGCAGTGATAGGAATGGCGCAGGGGAGCAGTACTTC

D: NA
size: NA
J: TRBJ1-2
V: TRBV15
CDR3: CATSRSFYGYTF
DNA: TGTGCCACCAGCAGATCATTCTATGGCTACACCTTC

D: NA
size: NA
J: TRBJ2-2
V: TRBV18
CDR3: CASSPYEQTNTGELFF
DNA: TGTGCCAGCTCTCCTTATGAACAGACAAACACCGGGGAGCTGTTTTTT

D: TRBD2
size: NA
J: TRBJ2-1
V: TRBV6-5
CDR3: CAMGTSGKPYNEQFF
DNA: TGTGCCATGGGGACTAGCGGGAAGCCCTACAATGAGCAGTTCTTC

D: TRBD1
size: NA
J: TRBJ1-1
V: TRBV9
CDR3: CASSGTTGLAGGTEAFF
DNA: TGTGCCAGCAGCGGTACGACAGGGCTGGCGGGTGGGACTGAAGCTTTCTTT